Below are 22 T cell receptor beta chains sequenced from a single sample in a study of control samples from healthy donors and cancer patients. The assay was immunoSEQ multiplex PCR, and TCRdb's table has in-frame clones only and misses some. The profile shows 85,000 to 95,000 clones, roughly nine tenths of them singletons. The sample was blood. The receptors here all came from a woman in her twenties or thirties in good health.

In DNA form, the CDR3 reads TGTGCCAGCAGTTACAAATTTAGGAACACTGAAGCTTTCTTT. Its protein product is CASSYKFRNTEAFF. This rearrangement joins TRBV6-5 to TRBJ1-1; no definite D call. CDR1 and CDR2 (germline): MNHEY, SVGAGI. This CDR3 has 14 amino acids. Between the trimmed V and J ends, which lost 2 bases and 1 base, there was a span of 8 bases.

The rearrangement links TRBV12-3 or TRBV12-4 to TRBJ1-4, with unresolved D. The CDR3 is 13 amino acids. V lost 1 base, J lost 11 bases, and 11 bases lay in between. The CDR3 coding sequence is TGTGCCAGCAGTTTAGGGTTGGGCGGGAAACTGTTTTTT. The encoded protein is CASSLGLGGKLFF.

This chain's CDR3 is CASSLTGDEQYF. The CDR3 DNA reads TGTGCCAGCAGCTTGACAGGGGACGAGCAGTACTTC. The chain recombines TRBV7-9 with TRBJ2-7; 8 nucleotides match TRBD1. Germline assignment: CDR1 SEHNR and CDR2 FQNEAQ (reference sequence). The junction had 0 bases not matched to a gene; V was cut back by 3 bases and J by 5 bases. The CDR3 extends over 12 amino acids.

The rearrangement links TRBV7-8 to TRBJ2-7, with 7 bases aligning to TRBD1. Germline CDR1 is SGHVS and CDR2 is FQNEAQ. V lost 1 base to trimming and J lost 2 bases; unmatched junction nucleotides: 5. This CDR3 has 15 residues. CDR3 coding DNA: TGTGCCAGCAGCTTAGATGCAGGGGGAGCCTACGAGCAGTACTTC. Translated: CASSLDAGGAYEQYF.

The chain links TRBV14 to TRBJ2-5, with 10 bases identical to TRBD1. Germline values: CDR1 SGHDN, CDR2 FVKESK. This CDR3 region has 17 residues. With V trimmed by 4 bases and J by 4 bases, 12 bases remained unmatched. The CDR3 DNA is TGTGCCAGCAGCCCCCGGGGACAGGGGCTGGGACGAGAGACCCAGTACTTC. Translation: CASSPRGQGLGRETQYF. Full variable domain (missing parts from reference TRBV14 and TRBJ2-5): EAGVTQFPSHSVIEKGQTVTLRCDPISGHDNLYWYRRVMGKEIKFLLHFVKESKQDESGMPNNRFLAERTGGTYSTLKVQPAELEDSGVYFCASSPRGQGLGRETQYFGPGTRLLVL.

The chain employs TRBV28 and TRBJ1-3; 9 bases align to TRBD1. The CDR3 covers 15 residues. The germline gives CDR1 MDHEN, CDR2 SYDVKM. V lost 7 bases to trimming and J lost 2 bases; unmatched junction nucleotides: 6. Here the CDR3 DNA reads TGTGCCAGCAACCTCGGGACAGGGACTGGAAACACCATATATTTT. Protein product: CASNLGTGTGNTIYF.

V gene TRBV11-2 combines with J gene TRBJ1-2; tentative D call: TRBD1 (5 bases). Per the germline V gene, CDR1 is SGHAT and CDR2 is FQNNGV. There are 13 residues in the CDR3. V shed 6 bases and J shed 2 bases, with 10 bases lying between them. The CDR3 DNA is TGTGCCAGCAGGACTGGGGGGAACTATGGCTACACCTTC. It is translated as CASRTGGNYGYTF.

The J gene is TRBJ1-4, the V gene TRBV7-3; no firm D call. The CDR3 covers 14 residues. Germline V gene sequence: CDR1 SGHTA, CDR2 FQGTGA. The V end was cut by 5 bases, the J end by 5 bases, with 12 bases between. The CDR3 reads CASSPGRINEKLFF. CDR3 DNA sequence: TGTGCCAGCAGCCCTGGACGGATCAATGAAAAACTGTTTTTT.

V gene TRBV5-4 combines with J gene TRBJ1-5; maybe TRBD1 (5 bases). Germline CDR1 SGHNT, CDR2 YYREEE (reference sequence). V lost 4 bases and J 8 bases, leaving 10 bases between the germline ends. CDR3 size: 12 residues. The chain's CDR3 is CASSPRGEPQHF. In DNA, the CDR3 is TGTGCCAGCAGCCCGAGAGGGGAGCCCCAGCATTTT.

V is TRBV11-2 and J is TRBJ1-3; 7 positions agree with TRBD1. Germline CDR1 SGHAT, CDR2 FQNNGV. The V gene end was trimmed by 5 bases and the J gene end by 0 bases; junction bases not matched to a gene: 10. This CDR3 spans 17 amino acids. As DNA, the CDR3 is TGTGCCAGCAGCGTGGGGTGGGGACAGCCCTCTGGAAACACCATATATTTT. Translating it yields CASSVGWGQPSGNTIYF.

The CDR3 loop reads CASSAGASGGSPLHF. DNA of the CDR3: TGTGCCAGCAGCGCAGGGGCGAGTGGAGGCTCACCCCTCCACTTT. This chain uses TRBV11-2 with TRBJ1-6, with a weak D call TRBD1 (6 bases). Trimming pared 5 bases from V and 10 bases from J, leaving 18 bases between. The CDR3 has 15 residues. In germline, CDR1 is SGHAT, CDR2 FQNNGV.

This sequence joins TRBV5-1 and TRBJ2-3; TRBD2 matches at 7 bases. Losses at the gene ends were 4 bases for V and 0 bases for J; bases not matched to a gene: 11. Looked up from germline, CDR1 is SGHRS and CDR2 is YFSETQ. This CDR3 has 17 amino acids. The DNA of the CDR3 is TGCGCCAGCAGCCGAACCACACTAGCGCCCAGCACAGATACGCAGTATTTT. Its translation: CASSRTTLAPSTDTQYF.

The V and J genes are TRBV12-3 or TRBV12-4 and TRBJ1-2; TRBD1 agrees at 7 bases. The CDR3 runs 13 residues. V lost 6 bases to trimming and J lost 6 bases; unmatched junction nucleotides: 7. The DNA of the CDR3 is TGTGCCAGCAGAACCGGGACAGCCCATGGCTACACCTTC. It codes for CASRTGTAHGYTF.

The chain joins TRBV7-3 to TRBJ1-1, with D uncertain. Germline CDR1 and CDR2: SGHTA and FQGTGA. This CDR3 is built from 13 residues. V lost 5 bases and J lost 1, with 8 bases in between. CDR3 sequence (DNA): TGTGCCAGCAGCCGTGACTGGAACACTGAAGCTTTCTTT. This translates into CASSRDWNTEAFF.

V and J are TRBV30 and TRBJ1-5, with a tentative D call TRBD1 (5 bases). This CDR3 comprises 14 residues. The germline gives CDR1 GTSNPN, CDR2 SVGIG (reference sequence). V lost 2 bases and J lost 2, with 10 bases in between. The CDR3 sequence: CAWSKGRGNQPQHF. As DNA, the CDR3 is TGTGCCTGGAGTAAGGGGAGGGGCAATCAGCCCCAGCATTTT.

The rearrangement uses TRBV5-1 and TRBJ1-1; perhaps TRBD1 as D (5 bases). Trimming left V 4 bases short and J 0 bases short, with 10 bases between. The germline V gene encodes CDR1 SGHRS and CDR2 YFSETQ. This CDR3 is built from 14 residues. CDR3 DNA: TGCGCCAGCAGCGCCGACAGTATGAACACTGAAGCTTTCTTT. Its translation is CASSADSMNTEAFF.

This clone showed up just once. The V call is TRBV7-9, the J call TRBJ2-2; 7 positions agree with TRBD2. The CDR3 length is 17 residues. From germline, CDR1 is SEHNR and CDR2 FQNEAQ (reference sequence). J was trimmed by 1 base and V by 5 bases; bases with no gene match: 10. CDR3 protein: CASSPLTSALNTGELFF. The CDR3 nucleotides read TGTGCCAGCAGCCCTCTAACTAGCGCCTTGAACACCGGGGAGCTGTTTTTT.

This chain connects TRBV7-9 to TRBJ2-3, with D possibly being TRBD1 (5 bases). This CDR3 is built from 15 residues. CDR1 SEHNR and CDR2 FQNEAQ come from the germline V gene (reference sequence). The V and J ends lost 3 bases and 0 bases respectively, with 10 bases between them. The DNA of the CDR3 is TGTGCCAGCAGCTTCAGGGCGCTGAGCACAGATACGCAGTATTTT. Translating gives CASSFRALSTDTQYF. The full variable domain, with the rest looked up from reference TRBV7-9 and TRBJ2-3, is DTGVSQNPRHKITKRGQNVTFRCDPISEHNRLYWYRQTLGQGPEFLTYFQNEAQLEKSRLLSDRFSAERPKGSFSTLEIQRTEQGDSAMYLCASSFRALSTDTQYFGPGTRLTVL.

CDR3 region: CASSQGAAEDYNSPLHF. DNA of the CDR3: TGCGCCAGCAGCCAAGGGGCGGCCGAGGATTATAATTCACCCCTCCACTTT. The chain combines TRBV4-1 with TRBJ1-6; D is ambiguous. Trimming cost V 1 base and J 4 bases, with 14 bases left between them. The CDR3 loop spans 17 amino acids. CDR1 MGHRA and CDR2 YSYEKL come from the germline V gene.

The V call is TRBV29-1, the J call TRBJ2-7, with D unresolved. Trimming took off 6 bases at V and 7 bases at J, with 16 bases between the two ends. CDR1 is SQVTM and CDR2 is ANQGSEA in the germline V gene. This CDR3 is built from 12 residues. CDR3 nucleotides: TGCAGCGTCCTACGGGCAGTCGGGGAGCAGTACTTC. Amino acids: CSVLRAVGEQYF.

This chain links TRBV7-3 with TRBJ2-3; D is uncertain. The V gene's germline CDR1 is SGHTA and CDR2 FQGTGA. With 5 bases removed from V and 2 bases from J, the gap between germline ends came to 8 bases. This CDR3 spans 13 amino acids. The CDR3 DNA is TGTGCCAGCAGCACCGGCCCCACAGATACGCAGTATTTT. It yields the protein CASSTGPTDTQYF.

The V gene is TRBV6-2 or TRBV6-3, the J gene TRBJ2-3; 10 bases agree with TRBD2. The CDR3 runs 18 residues. Trimming at V came to 6 bases and at J to 8 bases, leaving 20 bases not matched to a gene. Looked up from germline, CDR1 is MNHEY and CDR2 is SVGEGT. Written as DNA, the CDR3 is TGTGCCAGCAGGCCTCCACCCTCATCAGCGGGAGGGCGGGGTACGCAGTATTTT. Its protein is CASRPPPSSAGGRGTQYF.